These T cell receptor beta chains were read from a single sample in a study of blood T cell repertoires in COVID-19. The repertoire was sequenced with immunoSEQ multiplex PCR; TCRdb's copy has only in-frame clones and lacks some. The table has about 260,000 clones, about nine tenths seen once. The sample comprised peripheral blood. These receptor sequences come from a middle-aged woman with acute or convalescent COVID-19. Both conserved end residues are part of each CDR3. The order of the fields is clone size, D gene, V gene, J gene, CDR3 protein, CDR3 DNA. A D gene is named only where the DNA matches it firmly. Part of the rows lack a size; the others show once, few, many or a class for expanded clones.

abundance: .
d_gene: TRBD2
v_gene: TRBV4-1
j_gene: TRBJ2-2
CDR3aa: CASSPSVGTSVSTGELFF
CDR3nt: TGCGCCAGCAGCCCATCAGTAGGGACTAGCGTTAGCACCGGGGAGCTGTTTTTT

abundance: .
d_gene: TRBD2
v_gene: TRBV5-5
j_gene: TRBJ2-1
CDR3aa: CASSPIIRSGGAHEQFF
CDR3nt: TGTGCCAGCAGCCCCATAATCAGGAGCGGGGGGGCTCATGAGCAGTTCTTC

abundance: .
d_gene: .
v_gene: TRBV19
j_gene: TRBJ2-3
CDR3aa: CASSIGTRTDTQYF
CDR3nt: TGTGCCAGTAGTATAGGTACTAGGACAGATACGCAGTATTTT

abundance: .
d_gene: .
v_gene: TRBV14
j_gene: TRBJ2-1
CDR3aa: CASSQEVFGNEQFF
CDR3nt: TGTGCCAGCAGCCAAGAGGTTTTCGGCAATGAGCAGTTCTTC

abundance: .
d_gene: TRBD1
v_gene: TRBV18
j_gene: TRBJ2-1
CDR3aa: CASLVGQAPYNEQFF
CDR3nt: TGTGCCAGCTTAGTTGGACAGGCCCCTTACAATGAGCAGTTCTTC

abundance: few
d_gene: TRBD1
v_gene: TRBV9
j_gene: TRBJ1-2
CDR3aa: CASSLGTGDYGYTF
CDR3nt: TGTGCCAGCAGCCTCGGGACAGGGGACTATGGCTACACCTTC

abundance: .
d_gene: .
v_gene: TRBV5-1
j_gene: TRBJ2-1
CDR3aa: CASSPRVASYNEQFF
CDR3nt: TGCGCCAGCAGCCCCCGGGTTGCCTCCTACAATGAGCAGTTCTTC

abundance: .
d_gene: .
v_gene: TRBV5-1
j_gene: TRBJ1-5
CDR3aa: CASSPGGQERQPQHF
CDR3nt: TGCGCCAGCAGTCCAGGCGGGCAGGAGAGGCAGCCCCAGCATTTT

abundance: .
d_gene: .
v_gene: TRBV3-1/TRBV3-2
j_gene: TRBJ2-5
CDR3aa: CASSQVGGVRETQYF
CDR3nt: TGTGCCAGCAGCCAAGTAGGGGGGGTCAGGGAGACCCAGTACTTC

abundance: .
d_gene: .
v_gene: TRBV18
j_gene: TRBJ1-1
CDR3aa: CASSPRQGSDEAFF
CDR3nt: TGTGCCAGCTCACCAAGGCAGGGTTCAGATGAAGCTTTCTTT

abundance: .
d_gene: .
v_gene: TRBV14
j_gene: TRBJ2-5
CDR3aa: CASSPGTRMEETQYF
CDR3nt: TGTGCCAGCAGCCCCGGGACTCGTATGGAAGAGACCCAGTACTTC

abundance: few
d_gene: TRBD1
v_gene: TRBV4-1
j_gene: TRBJ1-2
CDR3aa: CASSQRGQGGVSGYTF
CDR3nt: TGCGCCAGCAGCCAACGCGGACAGGGGGGAGTTAGTGGCTACACCTTC

abundance: .
d_gene: .
v_gene: TRBV4-1
j_gene: TRBJ2-3
CDR3aa: CASSQDLMGARYF
CDR3nt: TGCGCCAGCAGCCAAGACCTTATGGGGGCCCGGTATTTT

abundance: .
d_gene: .
v_gene: TRBV12-5
j_gene: TRBJ1-1
CDR3aa: CASTGDSQGTEAFF
CDR3nt: TGTGCTAGTACTGGGGACTCTCAGGGCACTGAAGCTTTCTTT

abundance: few
d_gene: .
v_gene: TRBV14
j_gene: TRBJ1-2
CDR3aa: CASSLLSNYGYTF
CDR3nt: TGTGCCAGCAGCCTCCTATCTAACTATGGCTACACCTTC

abundance: once
d_gene: .
v_gene: TRBV9
j_gene: TRBJ1-1
CDR3aa: CASSVRTENAEAFF
CDR3nt: TGTGCCAGCAGCGTAAGGACAGAAAACGCTGAAGCTTTCTTT

abundance: .
d_gene: .
v_gene: TRBV18
j_gene: TRBJ2-2
CDR3aa: CASSHRAKDTGELFF
CDR3nt: TGTGCCAGCTCCCACAGGGCGAAGGACACCGGGGAGCTGTTTTTT

abundance: .
d_gene: .
v_gene: TRBV5-1
j_gene: TRBJ1-3
CDR3aa: CASSLLPRVYSGNTIYF
CDR3nt: TGCGCCAGCAGCTTGCTCCCCAGGGTATACTCTGGAAACACCATATATTTT

abundance: .
d_gene: .
v_gene: TRBV11-2
j_gene: TRBJ1-6
CDR3aa: CASSLMAGRSPLHF
CDR3nt: TGTGCCAGCAGCTTAATGGCAGGGCGATCACCCCTCCACTTT

abundance: once
d_gene: TRBD1
v_gene: TRBV29-1
j_gene: TRBJ2-2
CDR3aa: CSARSPGTGDTGELFF
CDR3nt: TGCAGCGCGCGGTCCCCCGGGACAGGGGACACCGGGGAGCTGTTTTTT

abundance: .
d_gene: TRBD2
v_gene: TRBV19
j_gene: TRBJ2-3
CDR3aa: CASSIGLAGGLSTDTQYF
CDR3nt: TGTGCCAGTAGTATCGGACTAGCGGGGGGGCTTAGCACAGATACGCAGTATTTT

abundance: once
d_gene: .
v_gene: TRBV5-1
j_gene: TRBJ1-1
CDR3aa: CASSLGTRMIEGAFF
CDR3nt: TGCGCCAGCAGCTTGGGGACACGGATGATCGAAGGAGCTTTCTTT

abundance: .
d_gene: TRBD2
v_gene: TRBV19
j_gene: TRBJ2-5
CDR3aa: CASGFSGGGQETQYF
CDR3nt: TGTGCCAGTGGATTTAGCGGGGGGGGGCAAGAGACCCAGTACTTC

abundance: .
d_gene: TRBD1
v_gene: TRBV6-5
j_gene: TRBJ1-2
CDR3aa: CASTDRGHYGYTF
CDR3nt: TGTGCCAGCACAGACAGGGGACATTATGGCTACACCTTC

abundance: .
d_gene: .
v_gene: TRBV9
j_gene: TRBJ2-1
CDR3aa: CASSPRGGSIYNEQFF
CDR3nt: TGTGCCAGCAGCCCCCGCGGGGGCTCGATCTACAATGAGCAGTTCTTC

abundance: .
d_gene: .
v_gene: TRBV6-4
j_gene: TRBJ2-2
CDR3aa: CASSDSETGELFF
CDR3nt: TGTGCCAGCAGTGATTCAGAAACCGGGGAGCTGTTTTTT

abundance: .
d_gene: TRBD1
v_gene: TRBV19
j_gene: TRBJ1-5
CDR3aa: CASSFDRGPPQPQHF
CDR3nt: TGTGCCAGTAGTTTCGACAGGGGACCCCCTCAGCCCCAGCATTTT

abundance: .
d_gene: .
v_gene: TRBV2
j_gene: TRBJ1-5
CDR3aa: CASSERVNQPQHF
CDR3nt: TGTGCCAGCAGTGAGCGGGTCAATCAGCCCCAGCATTTT

abundance: .
d_gene: .
v_gene: TRBV10-3
j_gene: TRBJ1-4
CDR3aa: CAISEGGTREKLFF
CDR3nt: TGTGCCATCAGTGAGGGAGGTACGCGGGAAAAACTGTTTTTT

abundance: .
d_gene: .
v_gene: TRBV3-1/TRBV3-2
j_gene: TRBJ2-1
CDR3aa: CASSLGGPSYNEQFF
CDR3nt: TGTGCCAGCAGCCTCGGGGGTCCCTCCTACAATGAGCAGTTCTTC

abundance: once
d_gene: .
v_gene: TRBV20-1
j_gene: TRBJ1-1
CDR3aa: CSASALTEAFF
CDR3nt: TGCAGTGCTAGTGCTTTAACTGAAGCTTTCTTT

abundance: .
d_gene: TRBD1
v_gene: TRBV5-8
j_gene: TRBJ1-2
CDR3aa: CASSLDRTGINYGYTF
CDR3nt: TGTGCCAGCAGCTTGGACCGGACAGGGATTAACTATGGCTACACCTTC

abundance: .
d_gene: .
v_gene: TRBV9
j_gene: TRBJ1-3
CDR3aa: CASSDTGPSSGNTIYF
CDR3nt: TGTGCCAGCAGCGACACAGGCCCAAGCTCTGGAAACACCATATATTTT

abundance: few
d_gene: .
v_gene: TRBV9
j_gene: TRBJ1-6
CDR3aa: CASSVGPSNSPLHF
CDR3nt: TGTGCCAGCAGCGTAGGTCCCAGTAACTCACCCCTCCACTTT

abundance: few
d_gene: .
v_gene: TRBV6-4
j_gene: TRBJ1-2
CDR3aa: CASPYNGEDGYTF
CDR3nt: TGTGCCAGCCCGTATAATGGGGAGGATGGCTACACCTTC

abundance: .
d_gene: .
v_gene: TRBV11-2
j_gene: TRBJ2-3
CDR3aa: CASSPDSYTQYF
CDR3nt: TGTGCCAGCAGCCCGGACAGTTATACGCAGTATTTT

abundance: .
d_gene: .
v_gene: TRBV14
j_gene: TRBJ2-1
CDR3aa: CASSQVQNNEQFF
CDR3nt: TGTGCCAGCAGCCAAGTTCAGAACAATGAGCAGTTCTTC

abundance: .
d_gene: TRBD1
v_gene: TRBV9
j_gene: TRBJ1-4
CDR3aa: CASSVAGGAAEKLFF
CDR3nt: TGTGCCAGCAGCGTCGCAGGGGGCGCAGCTGAAAAACTGTTTTTT

abundance: .
d_gene: TRBD1
v_gene: TRBV5-1
j_gene: TRBJ2-3
CDR3aa: CASSWARDRGADTQYF
CDR3nt: TGCGCCAGCAGCTGGGCGAGGGACAGGGGCGCAGATACGCAGTATTTT

abundance: once
d_gene: TRBD1
v_gene: TRBV19
j_gene: TRBJ2-3
CDR3aa: CASSGRTGGKADTQYF
CDR3nt: TGTGCCAGTAGTGGACGGACAGGTGGGAAAGCAGATACGCAGTATTTT

abundance: .
d_gene: TRBD1
v_gene: TRBV6-5
j_gene: TRBJ2-4
CDR3aa: CASTTDRGAKNIQYF
CDR3nt: TGTGCCAGCACTACGGACAGGGGAGCCAAAAACATTCAGTACTTC

abundance: .
d_gene: TRBD1
v_gene: TRBV19
j_gene: TRBJ1-2
CDR3aa: CASSIEGDRGHGYTF
CDR3nt: TGTGCCAGTAGTATAGAAGGGGACAGGGGGCATGGCTACACCTTC

abundance: .
d_gene: .
v_gene: TRBV6-5
j_gene: TRBJ2-5
CDR3aa: CASSYGLRGTQYF
CDR3nt: TGTGCCAGCAGTTACGGACTTCGGGGGACCCAGTACTTC

abundance: .
d_gene: TRBD1
v_gene: TRBV18
j_gene: TRBJ1-4
CDR3aa: CASSPTGGMNEKLFF
CDR3nt: TGTGCCAGCTCACCCACAGGGGGGATGAATGAAAAACTGTTTTTT

abundance: .
d_gene: TRBD1
v_gene: TRBV7-7
j_gene: TRBJ1-1
CDR3aa: CASSRVTGGTEAFF
CDR3nt: TGTGCCAGCAGCCGTGTGACAGGGGGCACTGAAGCTTTCTTT